Sequencing of this TCR beta chain was carried out in a study of T cell repertoires in cytomegalovirus infection. TCRdb reprocessed the reads via MiXCR and lists one record per CDR3 protein. The sample shows fewer than 550,000 distinct CDR3 sequences, around 27% of them seen only once. This CDR3 has 14 amino acids. V dropped 5 bases and J dropped 3 bases, with 14 bases sitting between them. CDR1 and CDR2 (germline): SGHVS, FNYEAQ. V usage is TRBV7-6 and J usage is TRBJ2-7, with D hard to call. Sequencing used PBMCs. This clonotype was obtained from a human donor in good health (CMV status not recorded). Some clones in this sample may be carry-over from other donors' samples. CDR3 coding DNA: TGTGCCAGCAGCCCCGCTCCCTCTAGCTACGAGCAGTACGTC. It codes for CASSPAPSSYEQYV.